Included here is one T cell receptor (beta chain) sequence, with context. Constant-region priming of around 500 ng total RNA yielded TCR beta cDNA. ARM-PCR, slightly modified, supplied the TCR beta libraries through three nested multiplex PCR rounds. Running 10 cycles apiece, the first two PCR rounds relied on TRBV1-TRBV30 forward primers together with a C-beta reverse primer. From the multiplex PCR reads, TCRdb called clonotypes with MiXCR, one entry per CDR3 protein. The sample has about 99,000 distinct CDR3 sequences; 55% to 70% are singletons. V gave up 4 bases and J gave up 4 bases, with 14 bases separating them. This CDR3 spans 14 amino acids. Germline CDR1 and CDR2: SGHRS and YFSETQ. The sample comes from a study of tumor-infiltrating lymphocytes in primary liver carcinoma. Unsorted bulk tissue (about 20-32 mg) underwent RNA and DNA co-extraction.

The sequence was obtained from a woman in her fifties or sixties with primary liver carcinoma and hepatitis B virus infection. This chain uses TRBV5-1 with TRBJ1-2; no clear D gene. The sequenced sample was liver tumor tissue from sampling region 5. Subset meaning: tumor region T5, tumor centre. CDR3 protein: CASSMDRAAYGYTF. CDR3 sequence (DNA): TGCGCCAGCAGCATGGATAGGGCCGCCTATGGCTACACCTTC.